Following are 8 T cell receptor beta chains from one sample sequenced in a study of blood T cell repertoires in COVID-19. Produced via immunoSEQ multiplex PCR; TCRdb's table is partial and in-frame only. The sample contains around 180,000 clones, around 89% of which appear only once. Sequencing was done on a sample of peripheral blood. These receptors came from a man aged 60 to 69 with acute or convalescent COVID-19.

The sample holds one count of this clone. V gene TRBV18 combines with J gene TRBJ1-3; 7 nucleotides agree with TRBD1. This CDR3 is built from 13 residues. Trimming at V came to 4 bases and at J to 8 bases, leaving 5 bases not matched to a gene. Germline V CDR1 and CDR2: KGHSH, LQKENI. The chain's CDR3 is CASSLTGADTIYF. Here the CDR3 DNA reads TGTGCCAGCTCACTCACAGGGGCGGACACCATATATTTT.

The chain carries TRBV24-1 and TRBJ2-7; TRBD2 matches at 13 bases. The V gene's germline CDR1 is KGHDR and CDR2 SFDVKD. J was trimmed by 4 bases and V by 4 bases; bases with no gene match: 6. The CDR3 extends over 16 amino acids. The CDR3 bases are TGTGCCACCAGTGACTGGGGACTAGCGGGATCATACGAGCAGTACTTC. Protein product: CATSDWGLAGSYEQYF.

The chain recombines TRBV5-6 with TRBJ2-5; D gene unclear. CDR3 length: 13 amino acids. The germline gives CDR1 SGHDT, CDR2 YYEEEE. The V end was cut by 2 bases, the J end by 4 bases, with 9 bases between. The CDR3 DNA is TGTGCCAGCAGCTTCCTCGTCTCAGAGACCCAGTACTTC. Its translation: CASSFLVSETQYF.

The rearrangement links TRBV6-5 to TRBJ2-5, with 9 bases lining up with TRBD1. From germline, CDR1 is MNHEY and CDR2 SVGAGI. This CDR3 is 14 amino acids long. J was trimmed by 4 bases and V by 4 bases; bases with no gene match: 4. Here the CDR3 DNA reads TGTGCCAGCAGTTTACAGGGGGCAGGAGAGACCCAGTACTTC. Its translation is CASSLQGAGETQYF.

This chain joins TRBV2 and TRBJ1-1; 7 nucleotides match TRBD1. Germline values: CDR1 SNHLY, CDR2 FYNNEI. Losses at the gene ends were 6 bases for V and 7 bases for J; bases not matched to a gene: 2. The CDR3 is 11 amino acids. The DNA of the CDR3 is TGTGCCAGCAGCACAGGGGTTGAAGCTTTCTTT. This gives the protein CASSTGVEAFF.

This clone occurred many times. J is TRBJ1-2 and V is TRBV9; D unresolved. Trimming stripped 4 bases from V and 3 bases from J, with 10 bases between. The CDR3 contains 13 residues. Germline V gives CDR1 SGDLS, CDR2 YYNGEE. This CDR3 reads CASSIGTDYGYTF. The DNA of the CDR3 is TGTGCCAGCAGCATAGGCACGGACTATGGCTACACCTTC.

This chain uses TRBV7-9 with TRBJ2-7; TRBD1 aligns across 9 bases. Germline V gene lookup returns CDR1 SEHNR and CDR2 FQNEAQ (reference sequence). CDR3 size: 15 residues. V gave up 0 bases and J gave up 3 bases; unmatched junction bases: 3. The CDR3 DNA is TGTGCCAGCAGCTTAGCGGGACAGGGTCTCTACGAGCAGTACGTC. Its protein is CASSLAGQGLYEQYV.

V is TRBV18 and J is TRBJ1-5; 9 nucleotides agree with TRBD1. With V trimmed by 4 bases and J by 4 bases, 2 bases remained unmatched. Germline assignment: CDR1 KGHSH and CDR2 LQKENI. The CDR3 consists of 14 residues. The CDR3 loop reads CASSRDRENQPQHF. Written as DNA, the CDR3 is TGTGCCAGCTCACGGGACAGGGAGAATCAGCCCCAGCATTTT.